The entry below gives a single T cell receptor (beta chain) sequence along with its context. What it recognizes is unknown. Only in-frame clones appear in the TCRdb table, and some are missing; sequencing was by immunoSEQ multiplex PCR. The data hold roughly 2.2 million clones, with 80% to 95% observed a single time. These data are taken from a study of shared clonotypes between healthy human individuals. Broader study findings: Rarefaction showed that sequencing of sorted subsets was incomplete (despite large depth).

V was cut by 10 bases and J by 3 bases, with 16 bases left in between. This CDR3 region has 14 residues. Germline-derived CDR1 and CDR2 are MDHEN and SYDVKM. The receptor's source is a man between 18 and 29 years old in good health. Some clones in this sample may be carry-over from other donors' samples. The sequenced sample consisted of naive CD4+ T cells from PBMCs. Subset noted: CD45RA+ positively selected. The J gene is TRBJ1-5, the V gene TRBV28, with D possibly being TRBD1 (5 bases). CDR3 loop: CATRKGSTNQPQHF. The CDR3 DNA sequence: TGTGCCACCAGAAAGGGGTCCACCAATCAGCCCCAGCATTTT.